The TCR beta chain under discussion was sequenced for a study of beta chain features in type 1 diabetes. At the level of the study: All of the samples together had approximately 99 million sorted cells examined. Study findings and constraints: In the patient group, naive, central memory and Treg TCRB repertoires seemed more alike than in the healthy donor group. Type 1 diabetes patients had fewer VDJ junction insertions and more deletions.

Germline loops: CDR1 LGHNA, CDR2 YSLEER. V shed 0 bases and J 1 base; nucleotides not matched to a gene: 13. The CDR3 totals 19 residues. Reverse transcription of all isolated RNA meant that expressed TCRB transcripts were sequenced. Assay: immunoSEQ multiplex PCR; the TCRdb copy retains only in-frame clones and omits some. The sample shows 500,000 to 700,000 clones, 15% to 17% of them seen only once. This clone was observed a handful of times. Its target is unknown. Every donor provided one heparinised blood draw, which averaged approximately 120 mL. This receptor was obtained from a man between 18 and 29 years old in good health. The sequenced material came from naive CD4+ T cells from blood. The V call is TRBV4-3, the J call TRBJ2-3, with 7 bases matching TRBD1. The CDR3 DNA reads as TGCGCCAGCAGCCAAGAGTTACCAAGGGGGCGAGTCGGCACAGATACGCAGTATTTT. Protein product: CASSQELPRGRVGTDTQYF.